The clone carrying this T cell receptor beta chain showed up just a few times. Its target is not known. These data belong to a study of cytomegalovirus exposure and HLA in healthy donors. Background on the study: Of some 410 genotyped donors, 75% to 90% grouped in the Caucasian-associated ancestry cluster. Notes on the study in general: Several of the most significant clusters were apparently associated with common viral pathogens in a later analysis. TCR beta sequences reportedly predicted most subjects' HLA-A and HLA-B alleles accurately.

The PCR had 60 Vbeta and 13 Jbeta primers. TCRdb keeps only in-frame clones here, not all; method: immunoSEQ multiplex PCR. Among around 160,000 clones listed, about 75% were seen once. The germline CDR1 and CDR2 sequences are MNHNS and SASEGT. V lost 5 bases to trimming and J lost 4 bases; unmatched junction nucleotides: 4. The CDR3 has 15 amino acids. The sequenced material came from PBMCs. The sequence came from a young man in good health and CMV-seropositive. The chain joins TRBV6-1 to TRBJ2-3; 12 nucleotides agree with TRBD2. The CDR3 coding sequence is TGTGCCAGCAGTACGACTAGCGGGAGCGCAGATACGCAGTATTTT. Its protein product is CASSTTSGSADTQYF.